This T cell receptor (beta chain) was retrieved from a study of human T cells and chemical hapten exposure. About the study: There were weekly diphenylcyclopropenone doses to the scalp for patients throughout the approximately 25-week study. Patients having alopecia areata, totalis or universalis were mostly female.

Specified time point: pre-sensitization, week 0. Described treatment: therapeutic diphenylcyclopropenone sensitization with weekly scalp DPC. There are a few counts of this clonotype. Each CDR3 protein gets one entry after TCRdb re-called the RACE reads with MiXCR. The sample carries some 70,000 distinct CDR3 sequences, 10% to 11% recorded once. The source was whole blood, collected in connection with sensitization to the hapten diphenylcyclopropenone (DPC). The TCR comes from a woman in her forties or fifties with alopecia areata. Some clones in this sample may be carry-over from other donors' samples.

The CDR3 DNA is TGTGCCATCAGTGAGCTCCCCCCCGGGACAGGGGGGGCCGAGCAGTACTTC. Its translation: CAISELPPGTGGAEQYF. V is TRBV10-3 and J is TRBJ2-7; 11 nucleotides line up with TRBD1. Germline V gene sequence: CDR1 ENHRY, CDR2 SYGVKD. The V gene end was trimmed by 2 bases and the J gene end by 6 bases; junction bases not matched to a gene: 12. This CDR3 spans 17 amino acids.